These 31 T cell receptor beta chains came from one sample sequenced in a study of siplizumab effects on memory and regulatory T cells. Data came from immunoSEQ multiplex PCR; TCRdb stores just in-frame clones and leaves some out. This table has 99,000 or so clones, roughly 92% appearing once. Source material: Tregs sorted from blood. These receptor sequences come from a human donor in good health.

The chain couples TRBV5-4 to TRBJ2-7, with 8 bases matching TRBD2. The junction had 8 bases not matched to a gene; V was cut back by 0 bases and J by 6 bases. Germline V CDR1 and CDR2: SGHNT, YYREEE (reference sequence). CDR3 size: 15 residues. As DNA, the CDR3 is TGTGCCAGCAGCTTGGGACTGGGGACTAGAGCCGAGCAGTACTTC. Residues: CASSLGLGTRAEQYF.

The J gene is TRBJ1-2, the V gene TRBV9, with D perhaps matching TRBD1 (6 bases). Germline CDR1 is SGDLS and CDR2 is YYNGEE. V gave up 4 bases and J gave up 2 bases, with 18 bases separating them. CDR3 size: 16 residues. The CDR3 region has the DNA TGTGCCAGCAGCAACAAGAGGGGGAATACGAACTATGGCTACACCTTC. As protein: CASSNKRGNTNYGYTF.

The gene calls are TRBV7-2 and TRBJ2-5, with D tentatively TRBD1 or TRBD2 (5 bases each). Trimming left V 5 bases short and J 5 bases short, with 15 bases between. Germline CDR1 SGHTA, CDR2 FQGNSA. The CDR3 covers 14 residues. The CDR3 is CASSARVGGETQYF. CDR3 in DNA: TGTGCCAGCAGCGCCAGGGTGGGCGGGGAGACCCAGTACTTC. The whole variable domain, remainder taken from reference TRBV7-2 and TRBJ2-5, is GAGVSQSPSNKVTEKGKDVELRCDPISGHTALYWYRQSLGQGLEFLIYFQGNSAPDKSGLPSDRFSAERTGGSVSTLTIQRTQQEDSAVYLCASSARVGGETQYFGPGTRLLVL.

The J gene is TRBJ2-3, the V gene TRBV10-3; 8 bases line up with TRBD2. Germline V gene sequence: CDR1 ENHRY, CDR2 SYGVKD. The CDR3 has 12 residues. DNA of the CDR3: TGTGCAATCTCGCGGGAGGAAGATACGCAGTATTTT. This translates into CAISREEDTQYF.

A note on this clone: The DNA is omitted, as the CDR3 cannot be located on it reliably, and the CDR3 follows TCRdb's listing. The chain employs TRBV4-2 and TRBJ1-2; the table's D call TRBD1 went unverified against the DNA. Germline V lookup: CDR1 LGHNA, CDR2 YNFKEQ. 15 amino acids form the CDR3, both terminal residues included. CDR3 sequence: CASSQEVATGALPTF.

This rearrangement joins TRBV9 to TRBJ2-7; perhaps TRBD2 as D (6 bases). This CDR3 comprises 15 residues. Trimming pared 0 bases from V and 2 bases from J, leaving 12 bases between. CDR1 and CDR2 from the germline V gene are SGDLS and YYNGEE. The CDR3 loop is CASSVESGETYEQYF. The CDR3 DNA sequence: TGTGCCAGCAGCGTAGAATCGGGGGAGACCTACGAGCAGTACTTC.

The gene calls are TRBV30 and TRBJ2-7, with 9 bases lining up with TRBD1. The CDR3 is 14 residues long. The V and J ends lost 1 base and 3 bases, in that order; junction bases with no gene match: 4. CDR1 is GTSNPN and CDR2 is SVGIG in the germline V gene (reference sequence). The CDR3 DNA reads TGTGCCTGGAGTGATCCGGGACAGGGCTACGAGCAGTACTTC. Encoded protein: CAWSDPGQGYEQYF.

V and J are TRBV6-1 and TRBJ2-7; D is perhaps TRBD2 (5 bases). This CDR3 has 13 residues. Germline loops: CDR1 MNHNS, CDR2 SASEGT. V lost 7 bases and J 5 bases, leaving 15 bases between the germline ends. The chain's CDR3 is CASTRTRDHEQYF. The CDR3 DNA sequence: TGTGCCAGCACCCGGACTCGCGACCACGAGCAGTACTTC.

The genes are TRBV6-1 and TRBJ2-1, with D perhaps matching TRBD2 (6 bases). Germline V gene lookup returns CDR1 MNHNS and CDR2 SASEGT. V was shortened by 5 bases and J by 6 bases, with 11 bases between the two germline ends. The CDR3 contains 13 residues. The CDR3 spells CASSSRESNEQFF. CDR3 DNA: TGTGCCAGCAGTTCACGGGAGTCCAATGAGCAGTTCTTC.

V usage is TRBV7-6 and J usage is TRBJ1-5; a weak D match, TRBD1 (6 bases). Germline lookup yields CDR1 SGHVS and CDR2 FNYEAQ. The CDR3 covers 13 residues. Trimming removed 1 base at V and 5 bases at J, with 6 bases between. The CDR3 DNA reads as TGTGCCAGCAGCTTAGGGACAGATCAGCCCCAGCATTTT. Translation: CASSLGTDQPQHF.

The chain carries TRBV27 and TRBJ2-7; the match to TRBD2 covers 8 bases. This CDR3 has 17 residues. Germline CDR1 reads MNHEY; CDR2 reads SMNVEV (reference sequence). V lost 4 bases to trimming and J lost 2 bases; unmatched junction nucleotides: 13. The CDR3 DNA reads TGTGCCAGCAGTTCCCTTGTCCAAGCGGGAGTACCCTACGAGCAGTACTTC. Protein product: CASSSLVQAGVPYEQYF.

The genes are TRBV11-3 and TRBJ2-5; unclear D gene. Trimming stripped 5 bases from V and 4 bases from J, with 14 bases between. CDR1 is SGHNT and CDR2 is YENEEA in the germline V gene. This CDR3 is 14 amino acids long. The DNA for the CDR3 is TGTGCCAGCAGCCCAACCCCTTCGGGAGAGACCCAGTACTTC. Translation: CASSPTPSGETQYF.

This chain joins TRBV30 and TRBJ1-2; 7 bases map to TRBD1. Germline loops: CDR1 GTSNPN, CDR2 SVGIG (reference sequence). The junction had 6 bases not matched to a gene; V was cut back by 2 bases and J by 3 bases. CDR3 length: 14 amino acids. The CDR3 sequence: CAWSRQGGYYGYTF. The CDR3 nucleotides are TGTGCCTGGAGTAGACAGGGTGGGTACTATGGCTACACCTTC.

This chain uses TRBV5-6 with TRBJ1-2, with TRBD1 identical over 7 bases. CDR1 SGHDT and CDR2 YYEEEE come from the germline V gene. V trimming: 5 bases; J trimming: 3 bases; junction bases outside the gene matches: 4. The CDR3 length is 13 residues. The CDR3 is CASRGQTYYGYTF. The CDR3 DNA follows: TGTGCCAGCAGGGGACAGACCTACTATGGCTACACCTTC.

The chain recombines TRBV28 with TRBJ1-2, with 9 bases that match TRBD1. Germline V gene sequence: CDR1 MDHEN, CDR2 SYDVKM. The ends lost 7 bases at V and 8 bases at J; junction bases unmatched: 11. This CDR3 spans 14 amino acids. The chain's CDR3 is CASKLGQGSGGYTF. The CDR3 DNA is TGTGCCAGCAAACTGGGACAGGGTTCGGGAGGCTACACCTTC.

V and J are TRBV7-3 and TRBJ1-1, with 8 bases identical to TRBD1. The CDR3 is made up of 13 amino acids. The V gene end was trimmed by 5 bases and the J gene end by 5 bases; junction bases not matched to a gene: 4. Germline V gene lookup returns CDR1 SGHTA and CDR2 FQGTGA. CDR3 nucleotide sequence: TGTGCCAGCAGCATACAGGGGGGAACTGAAGCTTTCTTT. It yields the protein CASSIQGGTEAFF.

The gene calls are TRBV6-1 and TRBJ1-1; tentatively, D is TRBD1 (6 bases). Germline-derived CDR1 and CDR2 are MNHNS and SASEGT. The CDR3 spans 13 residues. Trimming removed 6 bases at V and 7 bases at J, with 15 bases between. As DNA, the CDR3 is TGTGCCAGCAGCCTTCTTCGGACAGATGAAGCTTTCTTT. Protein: CASSLLRTDEAFF.

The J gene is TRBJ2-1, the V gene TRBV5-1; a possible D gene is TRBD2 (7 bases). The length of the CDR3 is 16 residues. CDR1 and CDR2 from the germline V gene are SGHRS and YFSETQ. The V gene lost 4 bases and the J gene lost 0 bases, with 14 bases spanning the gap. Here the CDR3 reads CASSGRGRASYNEQFF. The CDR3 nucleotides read TGCGCCAGCAGCGGAAGGGGGAGGGCCTCCTACAATGAGCAGTTCTTC.

The chain's CDR3 is CASSPGQGRVYGYTF. As DNA, the CDR3 is TGTGCCAGCAGCCCCGGACAGGGAAGGGTCTATGGCTACACCTTC. This chain connects TRBV7-2 to TRBJ1-2; 8 bases are shared with TRBD1. Germline CDR1 is SGHTA and CDR2 is FQGNSA. This CDR3 is 15 amino acids long. J gave up 4 bases and V 5 bases, and 9 bases lay outside the gene matches. Full variable domain (missing parts from reference TRBV7-2 and TRBJ1-2): GAGVSQSPSNKVTEKGKDVELRCDPISGHTALYWYRQSLGQGLEFLIYFQGNSAPDKSGLPSDRFSAERTGGSVSTLTIQRTQQEDSAVYLCASSPGQGRVYGYTFGSGTRLTVV.

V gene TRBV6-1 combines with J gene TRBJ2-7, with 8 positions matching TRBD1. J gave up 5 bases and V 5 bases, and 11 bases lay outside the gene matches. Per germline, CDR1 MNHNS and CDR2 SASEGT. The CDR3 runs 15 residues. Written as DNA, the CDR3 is TGTGCCAGCAGTCCCGGGACAGGTCTGCGCAACGAGCAGTACTTC. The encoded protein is CASSPGTGLRNEQYF.

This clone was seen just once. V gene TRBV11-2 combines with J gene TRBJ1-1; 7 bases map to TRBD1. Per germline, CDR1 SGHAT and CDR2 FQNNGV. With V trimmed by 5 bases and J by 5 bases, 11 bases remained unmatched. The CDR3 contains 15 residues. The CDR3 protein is CASSHSRGFGTEAFF. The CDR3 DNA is TGTGCCAGCAGCCACAGCAGGGGGTTCGGGACTGAAGCTTTCTTT.

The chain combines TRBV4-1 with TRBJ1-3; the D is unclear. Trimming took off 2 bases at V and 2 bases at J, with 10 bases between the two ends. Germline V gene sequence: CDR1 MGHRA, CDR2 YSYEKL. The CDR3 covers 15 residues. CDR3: CASSQSALAGNTIYF. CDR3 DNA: TGCGCCAGCAGCCAATCGGCCCTGGCTGGAAACACCATATATTTT.

The CDR3 loop is CASSAVGEQYF. The CDR3 nucleotides read TGTGCCAGCAGTGCGGTGGGCGAGCAGTACTTC. This chain joins TRBV27 and TRBJ2-5; D gene unclear. The DNA end is a closer match to TRBJ2-7, so the J assignment may be wrong. Germline V gene sequence: CDR1 MNHEY, CDR2 SMNVEV (reference sequence). The CDR3 covers 11 residues.

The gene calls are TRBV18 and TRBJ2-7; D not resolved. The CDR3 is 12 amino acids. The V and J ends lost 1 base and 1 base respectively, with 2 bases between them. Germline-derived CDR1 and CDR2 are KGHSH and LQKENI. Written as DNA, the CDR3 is TGTGCCAGCTCACCACAATCCTACGAGCAGTACTTC. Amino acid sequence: CASSPQSYEQYF. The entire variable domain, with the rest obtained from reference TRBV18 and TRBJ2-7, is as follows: NAGVMQNPRHLVRRRGQEARLRCSPMKGHSHVYWYRQLPEEGLKFMVYLQKENIIDESGMPKERFSAEFPKEGPSILRIQQVVRGDSAAYFCASSPQSYEQYFGPGTRLTVT.

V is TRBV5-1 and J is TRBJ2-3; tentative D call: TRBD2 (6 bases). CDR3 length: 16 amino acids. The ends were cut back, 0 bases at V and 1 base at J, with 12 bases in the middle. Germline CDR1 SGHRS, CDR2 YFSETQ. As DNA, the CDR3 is TGCGCCAGCAGCTTGGGCGTGGGACTCCGCACAGATACGCAGTATTTT. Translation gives CASSLGVGLRTDTQYF.

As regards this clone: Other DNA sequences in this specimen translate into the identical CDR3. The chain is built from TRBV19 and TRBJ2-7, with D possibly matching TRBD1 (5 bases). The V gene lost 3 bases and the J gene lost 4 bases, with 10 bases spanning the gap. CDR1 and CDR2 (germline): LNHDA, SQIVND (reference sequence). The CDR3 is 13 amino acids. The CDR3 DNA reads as TGTGCCAGTAGTATCGGTCAGGGTTACGAGCAGTACTTC. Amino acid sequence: CASSIGQGYEQYF.

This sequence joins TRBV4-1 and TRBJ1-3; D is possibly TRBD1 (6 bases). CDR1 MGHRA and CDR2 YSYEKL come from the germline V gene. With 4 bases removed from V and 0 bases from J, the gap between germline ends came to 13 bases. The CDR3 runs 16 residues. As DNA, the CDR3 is TGCGCCAGCAGCCTGGAAGACAGGCCCTCTGGAAACACCATATATTTT. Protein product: CASSLEDRPSGNTIYF.

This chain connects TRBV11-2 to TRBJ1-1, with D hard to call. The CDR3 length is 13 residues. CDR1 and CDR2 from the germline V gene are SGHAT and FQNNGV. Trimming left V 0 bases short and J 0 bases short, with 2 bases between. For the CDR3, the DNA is TGTGCCAGCAGCTTAGAGGTGAACACTGAAGCTTTCTTT. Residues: CASSLEVNTEAFF.

This CDR3 reads CASHGGSETQYF. Here the CDR3 DNA reads TGTGCCAGCCACGGGGGGTCAGAGACCCAGTACTTC. The rearrangement uses TRBV5-4 and TRBJ2-5; 7 nucleotides line up with TRBD2. Germline loops: CDR1 SGHNT, CDR2 YYREEE (reference sequence). With V trimmed by 7 bases and J by 4 bases, 4 bases remained unmatched. The CDR3 consists of 12 residues. Together with reference TRBV5-4 and TRBJ2-5, the CDR3 gives the full variable domain: ETGVTQSPTHLIKTRGQQVTLRCSSQSGHNTVSWYQQALGQGPQFIFQYYREEENGRGNFPPRFSGLQFPNYSSELNVNALELDDSALYLCASHGGSETQYFGPGTRLLVL.

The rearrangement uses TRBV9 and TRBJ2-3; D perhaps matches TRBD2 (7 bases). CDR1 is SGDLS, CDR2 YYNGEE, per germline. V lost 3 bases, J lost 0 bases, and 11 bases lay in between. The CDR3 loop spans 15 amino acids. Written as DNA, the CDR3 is TGTGCCAGCAGCGGAGGGGGAGGGAGCACAGATACGCAGTATTTT. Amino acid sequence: CASSGGGGSTDTQYF.

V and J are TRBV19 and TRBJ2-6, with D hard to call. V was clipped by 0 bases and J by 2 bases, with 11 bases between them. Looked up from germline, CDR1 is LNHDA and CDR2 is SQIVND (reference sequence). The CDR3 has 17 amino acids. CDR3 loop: CASSIDLGGAGANVLTF. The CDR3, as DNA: TGTGCCAGTAGTATAGATCTTGGTGGGGCTGGGGCCAACGTCCTGACTTTC.